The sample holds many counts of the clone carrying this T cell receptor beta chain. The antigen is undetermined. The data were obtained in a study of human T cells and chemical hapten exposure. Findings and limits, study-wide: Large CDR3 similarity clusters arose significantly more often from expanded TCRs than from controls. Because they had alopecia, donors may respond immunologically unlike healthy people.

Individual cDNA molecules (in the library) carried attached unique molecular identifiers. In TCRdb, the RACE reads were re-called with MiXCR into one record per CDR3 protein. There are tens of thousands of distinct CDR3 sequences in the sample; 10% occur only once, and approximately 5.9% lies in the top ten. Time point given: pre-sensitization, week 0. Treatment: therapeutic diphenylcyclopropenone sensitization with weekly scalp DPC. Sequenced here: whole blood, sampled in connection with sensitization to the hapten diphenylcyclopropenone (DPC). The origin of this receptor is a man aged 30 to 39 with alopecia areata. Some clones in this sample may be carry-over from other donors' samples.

The CDR3 DNA is TGTGCCAGCAGCTCCGGACTAGCTGGAGCAGATACGCAGTATTTT. Protein product: CASSSGLAGADTQYF. The genes are TRBV7-9 and TRBJ2-3; TRBD2 matches at 8 bases. With 4 bases clipped from V and 4 bases from J, the junction kept 7 bases outside the gene matches. The CDR3 covers 15 residues. Germline V gene data show CDR1 as SEHNR and CDR2 as FQNEAQ (reference sequence).